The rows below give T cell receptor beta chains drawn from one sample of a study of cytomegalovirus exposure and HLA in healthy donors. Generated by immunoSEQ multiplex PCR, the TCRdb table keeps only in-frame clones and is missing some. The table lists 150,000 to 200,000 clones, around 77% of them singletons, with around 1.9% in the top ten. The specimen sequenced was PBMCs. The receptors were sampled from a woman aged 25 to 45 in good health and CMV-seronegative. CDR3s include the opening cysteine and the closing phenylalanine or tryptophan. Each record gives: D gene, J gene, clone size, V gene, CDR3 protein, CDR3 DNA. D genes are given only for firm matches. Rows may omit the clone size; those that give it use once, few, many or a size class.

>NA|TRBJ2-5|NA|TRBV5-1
CASSLAGTGSTGGPWETQYF
TGCGCCAGCAGCTTGGCCGGGACAGGGTCTACGGGGGGGCCTTGGGAGACCCAGTACTTC
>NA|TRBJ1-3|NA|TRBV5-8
CASSFVLRLTSGNTIYF
TGTGCCAGCAGCTTTGTGCTGAGGTTGACCTCTGGAAACACCATATATTTT
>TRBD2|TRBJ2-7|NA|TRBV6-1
CASNPTSGGEFEQYF
TGTGCCAGCAACCCGACTAGCGGGGGGGAATTCGAGCAGTACTTC
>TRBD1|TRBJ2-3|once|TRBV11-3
CASSPPQTGGGTQYF
TGTGCCAGCAGCCCGCCCCAGACAGGGGGTGGTACGCAGTATTTT
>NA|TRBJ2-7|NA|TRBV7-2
CASSLGWVQGVYAYEQYF
TGTGCCAGCAGCTTAGGGTGGGTACAGGGCGTATACGCCTACGAGCAGTACTTC
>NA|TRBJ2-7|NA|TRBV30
CAWSSLNEQYF
TGTGCCTGGAGCTCCCTTAACGAGCAGTACTTC
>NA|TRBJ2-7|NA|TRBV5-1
CASSLLGAWGEQYF
TGCGCCAGCAGCTTGCTAGGGGCTTGGGGAGAGCAGTACTTC
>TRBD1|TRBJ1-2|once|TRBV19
CASSMQVGTGYGYTF
TGTGCCAGTAGTATGCAAGTCGGGACAGGATATGGCTACACCTTC
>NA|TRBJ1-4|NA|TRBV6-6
CASRYHNGVPNEKLFF
TGTGCCAGCAGATATCACAACGGGGTCCCAAATGAAAAACTGTTTTTT
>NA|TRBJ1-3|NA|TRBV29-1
CSVAPSGGGGNTIYF
TGCAGCGTTGCCCCTTCGGGGGGGGGAGGAAACACCATATATTTT
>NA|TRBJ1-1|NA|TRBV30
CAWGAGMNTEAFF
TGTGCCTGGGGGGCGGGGATGAACACTGAAGCTTTCTTT
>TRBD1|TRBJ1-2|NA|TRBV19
CASKTGGAGANYGYTF
TGTGCCAGTAAGACAGGGGGCGCGGGGGCGAACTATGGCTACACCTTC
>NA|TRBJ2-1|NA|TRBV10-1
CASSEGQYNEQFF
TGCGCCAGCAGTGAAGGACAGTACAATGAGCAGTTCTTC
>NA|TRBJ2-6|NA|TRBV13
CASSYSTAAGANVLTF
TGTGCCAGCAGCTATTCGACAGCTGCAGGGGCCAACGTCCTGACTTTC
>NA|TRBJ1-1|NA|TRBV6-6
CASSVRESANTEAFF
TGTGCCAGCAGCGTGCGGGAGTCCGCGAACACTGAAGCTTTCTTT
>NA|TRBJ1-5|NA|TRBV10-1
CASSESARSYSNQPQHF
TGCGCCAGCAGTGAGTCTGCGAGGTCCTATAGCAATCAGCCCCAGCATTTT
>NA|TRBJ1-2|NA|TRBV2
CASSGTSNYGYTF
TGTGCCAGCAGTGGGACATCTAACTATGGCTACACCTTC
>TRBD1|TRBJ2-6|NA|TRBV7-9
CASSPGQGAPPGANVLTF
TGTGCCAGCAGCCCGGGACAGGGGGCCCCTCCTGGGGCCAACGTCCTGACTTTC
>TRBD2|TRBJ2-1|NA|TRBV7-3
CASSSILSGGAYEQFF
TGTGCCAGCAGCTCCATCCTTAGCGGGGGTGCGTATGAGCAGTTCTTC
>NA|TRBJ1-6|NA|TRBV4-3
CAASSYNSPLHF
TGCGCCGCGTCCTCCTATAATTCACCCCTCCACTTT
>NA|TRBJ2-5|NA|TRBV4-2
CASSQDNGLARILETQYF
TGTGCCAGCAGCCAAGATAATGGGCTAGCCAGAATTTTGGAGACCCAGTACTTC
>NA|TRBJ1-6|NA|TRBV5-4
CASSLEGGQSLHF
TGTGCCAGCAGCTTGGAGGGGGGGCAGTCCCTCCACTTT
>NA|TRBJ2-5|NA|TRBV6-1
CASTGKETQYF
TGTGCCAGCACAGGGAAAGAGACCCAGTACTTC
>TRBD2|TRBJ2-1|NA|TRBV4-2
CASNDGPGLAGFNEQFF
TGTGCCAGCAACGATGGACCGGGACTAGCGGGATTCAATGAGCAGTTCTTC
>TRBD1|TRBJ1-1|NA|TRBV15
CATSRGGTGVEAFF
TGTGCCACCAGCAGAGGCGGGACAGGGGTCGAGGCTTTCTTT
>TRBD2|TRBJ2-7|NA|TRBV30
CAWSGQGLAGIEQYF
TGTGCCTGGAGCGGTCAGGGACTAGCGGGGATAGAGCAGTACTTC
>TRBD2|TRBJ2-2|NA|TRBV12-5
CASGLAGANTGELFF
TGTGCTAGTGGTTTAGCGGGGGCCAACACCGGGGAGCTGTTTTTT
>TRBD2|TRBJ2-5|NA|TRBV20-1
CGGEDQETQYF
TGCGGGGGGGAAGATCAAGAGACCCAGTACTTC
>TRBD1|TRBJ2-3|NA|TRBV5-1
CASSLKPAGTDPTDTQYF
TGCGCCAGCAGCTTGAAACCTGCAGGGACAGACCCCACAGATACGCAGTATTTT
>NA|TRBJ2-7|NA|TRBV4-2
CASRKGTAGLSYEQYF
TGTGCCAGCAGAAAAGGGACGGCGGGGCTCTCCTACGAGCAGTACTTC
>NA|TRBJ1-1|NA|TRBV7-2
CASSLAGSRAEAFF
TGTGCCAGCAGCTTAGCGGGGTCCAGGGCTGAAGCTTTCTTT
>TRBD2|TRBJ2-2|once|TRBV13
CASSTQRGRTGELFF
TGTGCCAGCAGCACACAGCGGGGGCGCACCGGGGAGCTGTTTTTT
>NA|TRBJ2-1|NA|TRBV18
CASSPLAGGTYNEQFF
TGTGCCAGCTCACCACTTGCTGGGGGCACCTACAATGAGCAGTTCTTC
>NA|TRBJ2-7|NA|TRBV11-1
CASSLEGHPSYEQYF
TGTGCCAGCAGCTTAGAAGGACACCCCTCCTACGAGCAGTACTTC
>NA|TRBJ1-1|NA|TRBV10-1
CASSESGGWDTEAFF
TGCGCCAGCAGTGAGTCTGGGGGCTGGGACACTGAAGCTTTCTTT
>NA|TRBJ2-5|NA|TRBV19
CASSPRTGRTQYF
TGTGCCAGTAGTCCGCGGACGGGAAGGACCCAGTACTTC
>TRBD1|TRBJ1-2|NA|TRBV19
CASSRTGANYGYTF
TGTGCCAGTAGTAGGACAGGGGCTAACTATGGCTACACCTTC
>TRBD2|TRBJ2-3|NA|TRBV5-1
CASSLGGLANTDTQYF
TGCGCCAGCAGCTTGGGGGGACTAGCAAACACAGATACGCAGTATTTT
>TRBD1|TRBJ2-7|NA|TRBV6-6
CASSPPGQTYEQYF
TGTGCCAGCAGTCCACCGGGACAGACCTACGAGCAGTACTTC
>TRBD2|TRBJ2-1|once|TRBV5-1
CASSWGIAGGLYNEQFF
TGCGCCAGCAGCTGGGGGATAGCGGGGGGACTGTACAATGAGCAGTTCTTC
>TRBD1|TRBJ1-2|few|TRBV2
CASIGTGILYGYTF
TGTGCCAGCATAGGGACAGGTATCTTGTATGGCTACACCTTC
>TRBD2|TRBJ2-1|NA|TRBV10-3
CAISESSGGANNEQFF
TGTGCCATCAGTGAGTCTAGCGGGGGGGCAAACAATGAGCAGTTCTTC
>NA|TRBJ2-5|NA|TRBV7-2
CASRIRGGSRQETQYF
TGTGCCAGCAGGATAAGAGGGGGAAGCAGACAAGAGACCCAGTACTTC
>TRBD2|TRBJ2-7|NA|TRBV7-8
CASSLGRGGYEQYF
TGTGCCAGCAGCTTAGGGCGGGGGGGATACGAGCAGTACTTC